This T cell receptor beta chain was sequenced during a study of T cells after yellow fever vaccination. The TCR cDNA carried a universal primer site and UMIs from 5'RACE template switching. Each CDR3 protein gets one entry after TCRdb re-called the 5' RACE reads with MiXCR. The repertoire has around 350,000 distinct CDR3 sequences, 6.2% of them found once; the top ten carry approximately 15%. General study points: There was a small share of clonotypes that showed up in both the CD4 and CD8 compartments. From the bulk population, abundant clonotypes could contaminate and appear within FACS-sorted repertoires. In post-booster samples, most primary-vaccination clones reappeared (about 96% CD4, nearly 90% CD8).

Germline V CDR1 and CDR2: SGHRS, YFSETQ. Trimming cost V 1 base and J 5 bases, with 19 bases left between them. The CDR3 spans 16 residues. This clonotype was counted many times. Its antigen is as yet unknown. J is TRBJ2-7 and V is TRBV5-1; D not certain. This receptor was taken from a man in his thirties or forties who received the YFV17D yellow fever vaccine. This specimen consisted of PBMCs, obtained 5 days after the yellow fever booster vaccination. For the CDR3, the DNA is TGCGCCAGCAGCTTGACGACGCCCCGTGGGAATGACGAGCAGTACTTC. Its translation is CASSLTTPRGNDEQYF. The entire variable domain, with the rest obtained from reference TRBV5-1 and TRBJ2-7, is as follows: KAGVTQTPRYLIKTRGQQVTLSCSPISGHRSVSWYQQTPGQGLQFLFEYFSETQRNKGNFPGRFSGRQFSNSRSEMNVSTLELGDSALYLCASSLTTPRGNDEQYFGPGTRLTVT.